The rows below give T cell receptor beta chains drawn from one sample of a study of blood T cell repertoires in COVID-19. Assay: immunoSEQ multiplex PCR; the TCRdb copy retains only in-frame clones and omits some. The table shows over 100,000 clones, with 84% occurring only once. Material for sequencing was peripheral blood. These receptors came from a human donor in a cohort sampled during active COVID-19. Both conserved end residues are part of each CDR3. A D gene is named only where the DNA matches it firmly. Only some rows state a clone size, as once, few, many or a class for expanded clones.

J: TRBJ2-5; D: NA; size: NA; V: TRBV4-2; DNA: TGTGCCAGCAGCCAAGAGTTCGGGGAAGAGACCCAGTACTTC; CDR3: CASSQEFGEETQYF
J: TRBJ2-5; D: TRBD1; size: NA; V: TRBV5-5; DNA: TGTGCCAGCAGCTTGGAAGGGACAGGGGAAGAGACCCAGTACTTC; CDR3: CASSLEGTGEETQYF
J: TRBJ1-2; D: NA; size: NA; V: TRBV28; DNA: TGTGCCAGCGGGCCGAGACAGGAGAACTATGGCTACACCTTC; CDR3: CASGPRQENYGYTF
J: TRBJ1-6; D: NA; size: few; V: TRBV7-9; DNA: TGTGCCAGCAGACCCTTCCGGACTGCCAATTCACCCCTCCACTTT; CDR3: CASRPFRTANSPLHF
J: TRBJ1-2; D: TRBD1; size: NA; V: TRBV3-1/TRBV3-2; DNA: TGTGCCAGCAGCCAATGGTCCGGGACAGTACCCATTAACTATGGCTACACCTTC; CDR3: CASSQWSGTVPINYGYTF
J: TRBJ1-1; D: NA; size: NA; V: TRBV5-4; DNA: TGTGCCAGCAGCGGGGCCATGAACACTGAAGCTTTCTTT; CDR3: CASSGAMNTEAFF
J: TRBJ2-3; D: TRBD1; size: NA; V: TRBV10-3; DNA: TGTGCCATCAGACCGGGACAGGGACTGGGGACAGATACGCAGTATTTT; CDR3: CAIRPGQGLGTDTQYF
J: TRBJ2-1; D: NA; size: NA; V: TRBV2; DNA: TGTGCCAGCAGTAGAACACAAATGGCTGGTGAGCAGTTCTTC; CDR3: CASSRTQMAGEQFF
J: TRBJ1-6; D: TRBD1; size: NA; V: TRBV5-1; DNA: TGCGCCAGCAGCTTGGCGGGACAGGGTCGTTCACCCCTCCACTTT; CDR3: CASSLAGQGRSPLHF
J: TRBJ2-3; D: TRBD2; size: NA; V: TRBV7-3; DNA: TGTGCCAGCAGCTTAACCACTAGCGGGGGCACAGATACGCAGTATTTT; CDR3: CASSLTTSGGTDTQYF
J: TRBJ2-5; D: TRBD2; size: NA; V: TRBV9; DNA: TGTGCCAGCAGCGCCGCCTCAGCGGGGGGAGGAGAGACCCAGTACTTC; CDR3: CASSAASAGGGETQYF
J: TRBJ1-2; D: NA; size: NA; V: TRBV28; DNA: TGTGCAGGCGGACAAAACTATGGCTACACCTTC; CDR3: CAGGQNYGYTF
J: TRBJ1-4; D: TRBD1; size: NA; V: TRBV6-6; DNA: TGTGCCAGCAGCCCGGGACAGGGACGTGAAAAACTGTTTTTT; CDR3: CASSPGQGREKLFF
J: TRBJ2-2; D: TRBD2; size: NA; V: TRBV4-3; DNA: TGCGCCAGCAGCCAGGCGGGGGGGGCCACCGGGGAGCTGTTTTTT; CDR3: CASSQAGGATGELFF
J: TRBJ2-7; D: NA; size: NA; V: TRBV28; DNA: TGTGCCAGCAGTTTATCGTTCTACGAGCAGTACTTC; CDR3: CASSLSFYEQYF
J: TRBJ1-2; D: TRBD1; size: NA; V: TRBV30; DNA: TGTGCCTGGAGTCTCGGGACAGGTGCCTATGGCTACACCTTC; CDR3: CAWSLGTGAYGYTF
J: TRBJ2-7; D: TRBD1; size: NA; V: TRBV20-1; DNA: TGCAGTGCTAGTTCGCCCCCAACAGGGGGCGGGTCCTACGAGCAGTACTTC; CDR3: CSASSPPTGGGSYEQYF
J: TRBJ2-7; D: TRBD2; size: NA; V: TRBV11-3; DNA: TGTGCCAGCAGCTTCGGGGGGGAGCAGTACTTC; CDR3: CASSFGGEQYF
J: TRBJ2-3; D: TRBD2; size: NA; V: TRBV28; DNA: TGTGCCAGCAGTTTCTGGGTAGCGGGGGGGCCGTCGAGGACAGATACGCAGTATTTT; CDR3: CASSFWVAGGPSRTDTQYF
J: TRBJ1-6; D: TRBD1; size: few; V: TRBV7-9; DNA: TGTGCCAGCGGCGGACAGGGGGATTCACCCCTCCACTTT; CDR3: CASGGQGDSPLHF
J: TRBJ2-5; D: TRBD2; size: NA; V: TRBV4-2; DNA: TGTGCCAGCAGCCAAGCCGCGGGGGTTCAAGAGACCCAGTACTTC; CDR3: CASSQAAGVQETQYF
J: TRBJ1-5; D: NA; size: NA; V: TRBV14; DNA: TGTGCCAGCAGCCAAGATTATTCTCGGCCCCAGCATTTT; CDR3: CASSQDYSRPQHF
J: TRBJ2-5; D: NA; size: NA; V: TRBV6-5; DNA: TGTGCCAGCCATTATGGGGGGTTCCAAGAGACCCAGTACTTC; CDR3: CASHYGGFQETQYF
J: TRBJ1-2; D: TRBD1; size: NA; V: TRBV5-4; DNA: TGTGCCAGCAGCTCCGGGACAGGCCCGGGGATAGGCTATGGCTACACCTTC; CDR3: CASSSGTGPGIGYGYTF
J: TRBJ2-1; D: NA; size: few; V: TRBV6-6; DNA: TGTGCCAGCAGTTACCCCGGGAACTCCAATGAGCAGTTCTTC; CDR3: CASSYPGNSNEQFF
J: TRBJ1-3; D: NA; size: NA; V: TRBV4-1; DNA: TGCGCCAGCAGCCGCCTAGGGGGGGGCTCTGGAAACACCATATATTTT; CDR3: CASSRLGGGSGNTIYF
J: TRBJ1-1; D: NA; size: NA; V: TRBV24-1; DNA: TGTGCCACCAGCAGCCAGGGAGGAAAAACTGAAGCTTTCTTT; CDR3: CATSSQGGKTEAFF
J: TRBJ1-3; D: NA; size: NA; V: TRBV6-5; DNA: TGTGCCAGCAGCTCCCGTGAACGGTCTGGAAACACCATATATTTT; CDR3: CASSSRERSGNTIYF
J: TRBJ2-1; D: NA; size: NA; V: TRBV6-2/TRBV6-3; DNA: TGTGCCAGCAGTTTCGGTCGGGGGTCTTACGAGCAGTTCTTC; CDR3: CASSFGRGSYEQFF
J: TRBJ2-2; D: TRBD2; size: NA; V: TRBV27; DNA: TGTGCCAGCAGTTTGATTTTTGCGGGGGGGCCGCGGGAGCTGTTTTTT; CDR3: CASSLIFAGGPRELFF
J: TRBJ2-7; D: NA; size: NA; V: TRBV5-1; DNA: TGCGCCAGCAGCTTGGGACATAGGGACACTTCCTACGAGCAGTACTTC; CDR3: CASSLGHRDTSYEQYF
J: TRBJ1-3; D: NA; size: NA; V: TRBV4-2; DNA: TGTGCCAGCAGCCAAGCAGGGCCCCTCCCTGGAAACACCATATATTTT; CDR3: CASSQAGPLPGNTIYF
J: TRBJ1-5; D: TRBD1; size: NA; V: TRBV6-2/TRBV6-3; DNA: TGTGCCAGCAGTACCCGGGACAGGGGAAGGTATCAGCCCCAGCATTTT; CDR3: CASSTRDRGRYQPQHF
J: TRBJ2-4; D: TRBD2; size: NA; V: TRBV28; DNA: TGTGCCAGCAGCCACCTCCTCCGAGCGGGGGGGCTAGCCAAAAACATTCAGTACTTC; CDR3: CASSHLLRAGGLAKNIQYF
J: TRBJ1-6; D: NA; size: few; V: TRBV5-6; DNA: TGTGCCAGCAGGGCGTACAGCCCACAGTCACCCCTCCACTTT; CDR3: CASRAYSPQSPLHF
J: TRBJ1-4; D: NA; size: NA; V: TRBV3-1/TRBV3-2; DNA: TGTGCCAGCAGCCTAGCGGGGGGCGCTGGGAAACTGTTTTTT; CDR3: CASSLAGGAGKLFF
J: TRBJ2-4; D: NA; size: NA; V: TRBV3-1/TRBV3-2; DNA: TGTGCCAGCAGCCAAGATGGGCGGGGATTATTAGCCAAAAACATTCAGTACTTC; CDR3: CASSQDGRGLLAKNIQYF
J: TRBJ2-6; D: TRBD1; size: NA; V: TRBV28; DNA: TGTGCCAGCAGCGGACAGGTCCCAGGCTCTGGGGCCAACGTCCTGACTTTC; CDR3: CASSGQVPGSGANVLTF
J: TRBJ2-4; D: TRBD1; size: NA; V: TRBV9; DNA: TGTGCCAGCAGCGTAGACTCCGGGACAGGGGACGCCAAAAACATTCAGTACTTC; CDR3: CASSVDSGTGDAKNIQYF
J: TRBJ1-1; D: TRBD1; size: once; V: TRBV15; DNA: TGTGCCACCAGCAGGACTAACCAGGGGGACACTGAAGCTTTCTTT; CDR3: CATSRTNQGDTEAFF
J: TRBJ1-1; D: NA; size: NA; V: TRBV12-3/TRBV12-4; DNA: TGTGCCAGCAGTTTACTGGAGGGTCGAGCTTTCTTT; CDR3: CASSLLEGRAFF
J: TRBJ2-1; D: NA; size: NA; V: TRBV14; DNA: TGTGCCAGCAGCCAAGCCGGGGGTTGGTATTACAATGAGCAGTTCTTC; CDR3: CASSQAGGWYYNEQFF
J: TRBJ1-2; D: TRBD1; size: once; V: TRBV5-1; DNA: TGCGCCAGCAGGACCGGGACAGGAGACTATGGCTACACCTTC; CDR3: CASRTGTGDYGYTF
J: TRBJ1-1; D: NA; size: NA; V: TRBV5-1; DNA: TGCGCCAGCAGCTTGTTCCGGGATGGTGAAGCTTTCTTT; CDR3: CASSLFRDGEAFF
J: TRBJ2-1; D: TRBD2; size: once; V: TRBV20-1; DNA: TGCAGTGCTAGTGAGTCAGCGGGGGGGTACAATGAGCAGTTCTTC; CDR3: CSASESAGGYNEQFF
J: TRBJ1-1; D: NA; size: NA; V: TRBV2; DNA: TGTGCCAGCAGTCAAGTGGGGGGGAACACTGAAGCTTTCTTT; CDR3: CASSQVGGNTEAFF
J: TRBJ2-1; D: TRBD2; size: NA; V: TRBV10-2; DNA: TGCGCCAGCCACGCCCGACTAGCGGGTTACAATGAGCAGTTCTTC; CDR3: CASHARLAGYNEQFF
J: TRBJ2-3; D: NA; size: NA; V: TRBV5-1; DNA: TGCGCCAGCAGCACCGAGGGAGGGGGGTTAGTGGATACGCAGTATTTT; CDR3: CASSTEGGGLVDTQYF
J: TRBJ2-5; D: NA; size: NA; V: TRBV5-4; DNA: TGTGCCAGCAGCACTAAAACAGGAGTCCAAGAGACCCAGTACTTC; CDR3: CASSTKTGVQETQYF
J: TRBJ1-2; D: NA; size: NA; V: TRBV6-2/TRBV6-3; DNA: TGTGCCAGCAGTGACCGGCCCCGGGAGGAGGGCTACACCTTC; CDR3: CASSDRPREEGYTF
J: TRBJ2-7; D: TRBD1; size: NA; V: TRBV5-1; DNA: TGCGCCAGCAGCCTGGGGCTGGGACAGCCCTCCTACGAGCAGTACTTC; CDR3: CASSLGLGQPSYEQYF
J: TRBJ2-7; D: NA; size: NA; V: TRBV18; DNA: TGTGCCAGCTCACCGGCTCGAGAGCAGTACTTC; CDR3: CASSPAREQYF
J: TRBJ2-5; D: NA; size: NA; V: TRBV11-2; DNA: TGTGCCAGCAGCTTAGGGGCAGGGCGGGAGACCCAGTACTTC; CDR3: CASSLGAGRETQYF
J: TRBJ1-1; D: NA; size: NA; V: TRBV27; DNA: TGTGCCAGCAGTCCGTGGGCGAGCACTGAAGCTTTCTTT; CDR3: CASSPWASTEAFF
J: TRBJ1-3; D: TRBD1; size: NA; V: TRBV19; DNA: TGTGCCAGTAGTGTCCCCGGGACAGCGGGAAACACCATATATTTT; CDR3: CASSVPGTAGNTIYF
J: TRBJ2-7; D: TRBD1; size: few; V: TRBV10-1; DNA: TGCGCCAGCAGTACGAAACCTATCCCGACAGGGGGACCGGGCGAGCAGTACTTC; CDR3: CASSTKPIPTGGPGEQYF
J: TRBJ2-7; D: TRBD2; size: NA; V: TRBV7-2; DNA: TGTGCCAGCCGAGCGGGGGGAACCTACGAGCAGTACTTC; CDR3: CASRAGGTYEQYF
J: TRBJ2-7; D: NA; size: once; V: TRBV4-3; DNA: TGCGCCAGCAGCGTACAGGGTCTGCCCTCCTACGAGCAGTACTTC; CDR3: CASSVQGLPSYEQYF
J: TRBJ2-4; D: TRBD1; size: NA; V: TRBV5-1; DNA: TGCGCCAGCAGCGAACTCTCCGGGACAGGGCAGTACTTC; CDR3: CASSELSGTGQYF
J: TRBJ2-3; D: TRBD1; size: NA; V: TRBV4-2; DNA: TGTGCCAGCAGCCAAGATGTAGGGACAGGGTTCATAGATACGCAGTATTTT; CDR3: CASSQDVGTGFIDTQYF